The TCR beta chain under discussion was sequenced for a study of cytomegalovirus exposure and HLA in healthy donors. Findings and caveats of the study: In an earlier analysis, in some 540 donors, most V segments appeared productive either ~87% or ~30% of the time. The likely explanation for a cluster of highly shared sequence variants was sequencing artifact. TRBV6-2, TRBV6-3 and other indistinguishable V segments were excluded. The records held CMV serostatus as the only immune exposure information.

V gave up 4 bases and J gave up 6 bases, with 16 bases separating them. This CDR3 region has 14 residues. Germline CDR1 is SQVTM and CDR2 is ANQGSEA. As for this clone: Its antigen is currently unknown.

PCR involved 60 Vbeta and 13 Jbeta primers. Clones were read by immunoSEQ multiplex PCR, and TCRdb kept only the in-frame ones, dropping some. The clone table shows approximately 190,000 clones, with the ten largest holding roughly 6.7%. The chain carries TRBV29-1 and TRBJ2-1; possible D gene TRBD1, 7 bases. The specimen was PBMCs. The origin of this receptor is a man aged 25-45 years in good health and CMV-seronegative. The CDR3 region has the DNA TGCAGCGTTGTAGGGCAGGGGGGCTCCAATGAGCAGTTCTTC. It is translated as CSVVGQGGSNEQFF.